The clone carrying this TCR beta chain was seen a single time. This CDR3 is 13 amino acids long. CDR1 is SNHLY, CDR2 FYNNEI, per germline. V was cut by 4 bases and J by 4 bases, with 10 bases left in between. Sequenced by immunoSEQ multiplex PCR; TCRdb stores in-frame clones only, minus some. The table has over 80,000 clones, about four fifths seen once. This entry belongs to a study of control samples from healthy donors and cancer patients. The sequencing input was blood. The V and J genes are TRBV2 and TRBJ2-5; D is perhaps TRBD2 (5 bases). The clonotype originates from a woman aged 25 to 39 in good health. The CDR3 loop reads CASSGEWGETQYF. The CDR3 DNA reads TGTGCCAGCAGTGGGGAGTGGGGAGAGACCCAGTACTTC.